What follows are 23 T cell receptor beta chains derived from one specimen sequenced in a study of HIV-infected patients and healthy controls. Roughly three months, about 14 weeks, into antiretroviral therapy, follow-up blood was collected. All unsorted peripheral T cells were captured because whole blood was used without fractionation. Reverse transcription used around 480 ng RNA and constant-region primers for alpha and beta. Alpha and beta chain libraries were made separately by chain-specific third strand synthesis with multiplexing indices. TCRdb passed the 5' RACE reads through MiXCR, listing each CDR3 protein once. Among about 4,200 distinct CDR3 sequences listed, about 8% were seen once. Material: blood, obtained during antiretroviral therapy. These receptor sequences come from an adult with HIV infection.

This clonotype was seen many times. This chain uses TRBV7-3 with TRBJ2-5; 12 positions agree with TRBD2. The CDR3 covers 16 residues. With V trimmed by 5 bases and J by 4 bases, 8 bases remained unmatched. The germline gives CDR1 SGHTA, CDR2 FQGTGA. The CDR3 DNA follows: TGTGCCAGCAGCGTCTCTAGCGGGGGGGCTGTAGAGACCCAGTACTTC. Protein product: CASSVSSGGAVETQYF.

This clonotype was seen many times. The chain combines TRBV7-3 with TRBJ1-2, with D possibly matching TRBD1 (6 bases). The germline V and J ends were trimmed by 4 bases and 5 bases, with 20 bases remaining between them. Germline values: CDR1 SGHTA, CDR2 FQGTGA. This CDR3 comprises 16 residues. In nucleotides, the CDR3 is TGTGCCAGCAGCTCGCGCGGCGGGGGCTATCCGTATGGCTACACCTTC. It codes for CASSSRGGGYPYGYTF.

The chain employs TRBV18 and TRBJ1-2, with unresolved D. CDR3 size: 13 residues. Trimming took 0 bases from V and 4 from J, leaving 6 bases between them. Looked up from germline, CDR1 is KGHSH and CDR2 is LQKENI. CDR3 sequence: CASSPPGLYGYTF. CDR3 nucleotide sequence: TGTGCCAGCTCACCACCAGGACTCTATGGCTACACCTTC.

In its sample, this clonotype was seen many times. The chain carries TRBV7-6 and TRBJ2-1, with a tentative D call TRBD2 (7 bases). This CDR3 is 17 amino acids long. The germline gives CDR1 SGHVS, CDR2 FNYEAQ. The V end lost 0 bases, the J end lost 1 base, and 13 bases lay between the germline ends. The CDR3 loop reads CASSLAGGAPSYNEQFF. The CDR3 DNA reads as TGTGCCAGCAGCTTAGCAGGGGGGGCTCCTTCCTACAATGAGCAGTTCTTC.

This clonotype has just a few counts. V is TRBV7-9 and J is TRBJ1-3, with TRBD1 matching 7 bases. The V gene's germline CDR1 is SEHNR and CDR2 FQNEAQ (reference sequence). J gave up 4 bases and V 3 bases, and 12 bases lay outside the gene matches. The CDR3 totals 17 residues. DNA of the CDR3: TGTGCCAGCAGCTTTTCCCTACGGGACAGACCGGGAAACACCATATATTTT. It translates to CASSFSLRDRPGNTIYF.

This clonotype is medium-sized. This rearrangement joins TRBV7-6 to TRBJ1-1; 8 positions match TRBD1. This CDR3 has 15 residues. Losses at the gene ends were 4 bases for V and 5 bases for J; bases not matched to a gene: 9. CDR1 and CDR2 (germline): SGHVS, FNYEAQ. CDR3 nucleotide sequence: TGTGCCAGCAGCTCGTACAGGGGGGGTGGAACTGAAGCTTTCTTT. This gives the protein CASSSYRGGGTEAFF.

This clonotype is medium-sized (0.01 to 0.1%) by share. The chain links TRBV28 to TRBJ2-6; D not certain. CDR3 size: 13 residues. The germline gives CDR1 MDHEN, CDR2 SYDVKM. Between the trimmed V and J ends, which lost 6 bases and 4 bases, there was a span of 7 bases. DNA of the CDR3: TGTGCCAGCAGGGTCCCCGGGGCCAACGTCCTGACTTTC. Translation: CASRVPGANVLTF.

This chain connects TRBV5-6 to TRBJ1-1, with D possibly TRBD1 on 6 matching bases. The CDR3 extends over 14 amino acids. Germline V gene lookup returns CDR1 SGHDT and CDR2 YYEEEE. The V end lost 4 bases, the J end lost 11 bases, and 21 bases lay between the germline ends. The CDR3: CASSSYAGVMDAFF. CDR3 bases: TGTGCCAGCAGCAGTTACGCAGGGGTAATGGACGCTTTCTTT.

Judged by abundance, this clonotype is medium-sized. The V gene is TRBV6-5, the J gene TRBJ2-5, with D possibly TRBD2 on 7 matching bases. CDR3 size: 13 residues. Germline V gene sequence: CDR1 MNHEY, CDR2 SVGAGI. V was trimmed by 8 bases and J by 5 bases, leaving 15 bases between them. CDR3 nucleotide sequence: TGTGCCAGCCGAGGGGGGGCCCCGGAGACCCAGTACTTC. Amino acid sequence: CASRGGAPETQYF.

This clonotype has ten or more counts. One end of the junction varies from germline; a read error may be responsible. V usage is TRBV7-2 and J usage is TRBJ2-4, with D perhaps TRBD1 (6 bases). The germline CDR1 and CDR2 sequences are SGHTA and FQGNSA. The CDR3 consists of 14 residues. The DNA for the CDR3 is TGTGCCAGCAGCGCTAGGGACAACAAAGACATTCAGTACTTC. Translating it yields CASSARDNKDIQYF.

This clonotype has a count of ten or more. V and J are TRBV20-1 and TRBJ1-1, with D possibly TRBD1 on 6 matching bases. Germline lookup yields CDR1 DFQATT and CDR2 SNEGSKA (reference sequence). There are 14 residues in the CDR3. Trimming stripped 3 bases from V and 4 bases from J, with 15 bases between. The CDR3 nucleotides are TGCAGTGCTAGTCAGAACAGGGAGGGCACTGAAGCTTTCTTT. It specifies CSASQNREGTEAFF.

In this sample, this clonotype turned up many times. V usage is TRBV6-2 or TRBV6-3 and J usage is TRBJ2-6; 7 nucleotides align to TRBD1. Germline trimming cut 5 bases from V and 1 base from J; bases unmatched to any gene: 8. This CDR3 spans 17 amino acids. Germline CDR1 reads MNHEY; CDR2 reads SVGEGT. The DNA of the CDR3 is TGTGCCAGCAGTCACACCCCACAGGGGTCTGGGGCCAACGTCCTGACTTTC. It encodes CASSHTPQGSGANVLTF.

By share, this clonotype ranks as medium-sized. The chain recombines TRBV29-1 with TRBJ2-7; 7 nucleotides align to TRBD1. This CDR3 is built from 14 residues. The V gene end was trimmed by 7 bases and the J gene end by 5 bases; junction bases not matched to a gene: 14. Germline V lookup: CDR1 SQVTM, CDR2 ANQGSEA. The CDR3 DNA follows: TGCAGCGCCGGATACAGGGGAGTTGCCCACGAGCAGTACTTC. Translated: CSAGYRGVAHEQYF.

The chain uses TRBV14 and TRBJ1-6, with TRBD1 identical over 8 bases. This CDR3 is built from 13 residues. J lost 14 bases, V lost 5 bases, and 8 bases had no gene match. Germline lookup yields CDR1 SGHDN and CDR2 FVKESK. The CDR3 loop reads CASSGQGFGTLHF. DNA of the CDR3: TGTGCCAGCAGCGGACAGGGCTTCGGGACCCTCCACTTT.

V is TRBV10-3 and J is TRBJ2-1; D possibly uses TRBD1 or TRBD2 (5 bases each). Per germline, CDR1 ENHRY and CDR2 SYGVKD. Trimming stripped 9 bases from V and 8 bases from J, with 14 bases between. The CDR3 extends over 12 amino acids. The chain's CDR3 is CAMRGASDEQFF. CDR3 DNA sequence: TGTGCCATGAGGGGAGCGTCTGATGAGCAGTTCTTC.

This clonotype was seen many times. The V gene is TRBV20-1, the J gene TRBJ2-1, with TRBD2 matching over 10 bases. Germline CDR1 and CDR2: DFQATT and SNEGSKA (reference sequence). The CDR3 is made up of 17 amino acids. V gave up 1 base and J gave up 5 bases; unmatched junction bases: 11. In DNA form, the CDR3 reads TGCAGTGCTAGAGGAGCGGGGGGGCCTGGACGCAACAATGAGCAGTTCTTC. Amino acids: CSARGAGGPGRNNEQFF.

This clonotype appeared many times. The chain links TRBV4-1 to TRBJ2-7; perhaps TRBD2 as D (6 bases). Germline V gene sequence: CDR1 MGHRA, CDR2 YSYEKL. V shed 3 bases and J shed 3 bases, with 15 bases lying between them. The CDR3 has 15 amino acids. The CDR3 reads CASSHGDFPDYEQYF. The CDR3 nucleotides are TGCGCCAGCAGCCACGGGGACTTCCCGGACTACGAGCAGTACTTC.

By sample fraction, this clonotype is medium-sized. V gene TRBV5-1 combines with J gene TRBJ2-3; the match to TRBD2 covers 8 bases. The CDR3 is made up of 16 amino acids. From germline, CDR1 is SGHRS and CDR2 YFSETQ. V lost 0 bases, J lost 4 bases, and 7 bases stayed unmatched. CDR3: CASSLGLAGSADTQYF. The CDR3 DNA sequence: TGCGCCAGCAGCTTGGGTCTAGCGGGTTCGGCAGATACGCAGTATTTT. Using reference TRBV5-1 and TRBJ2-3 for the parts outside the CDR3, the full variable domain is KAGVTQTPRYLIKTRGQQVTLSCSPISGHRSVSWYQQTPGQGLQFLFEYFSETQRNKGNFPGRFSGRQFSNSRSEMNVSTLELGDSALYLCASSLGLAGSADTQYFGPGTRLTVL.

This clonotype was observed many times. V and J are TRBV7-8 and TRBJ1-1, with 12 bases aligning to TRBD1. Germline CDR1 SGHVS, CDR2 FQNEAQ. Trimming at V came to 5 bases and at J to 6 bases, leaving 7 bases not matched to a gene. CDR3 length: 15 amino acids. The CDR3 loop reads CASSGGTGGVAEAFF. Here the CDR3 DNA reads TGTGCCAGCAGCGGCGGGACAGGGGGCGTCGCTGAAGCTTTCTTT.

The chain joins TRBV5-4 to TRBJ2-7; TRBD2 matches at 10 bases. V shed 0 bases and J 5 bases; nucleotides not matched to a gene: 8. The germline V gene has CDR1 SGHNT and CDR2 YYREEE (reference sequence). There are 16 residues in the CDR3. The CDR3 here is CASSLDLAGAGHEQYF. The CDR3 nucleotides read TGTGCCAGCAGCTTGGATCTAGCGGGGGCCGGCCACGAGCAGTACTTC.

This clonotype was detected many times. The chain links TRBV20-1 to TRBJ1-2; TRBD1 might be the D (5 bases). The length of the CDR3 is 15 residues. Trimming pared 5 bases from V and 5 bases from J, leaving 21 bases between. Germline-derived CDR1 and CDR2 are DFQATT and SNEGSKA (reference sequence). The CDR3 spells CSAAGGTQRGYGYTF. The CDR3 region has the DNA TGCAGTGCTGCCGGAGGGACGCAAAGAGGGTATGGCTACACCTTC.

This clonotype has only a few counts. This sequence joins TRBV7-6 and TRBJ1-1, with TRBD1 identical over 8 bases. Germline values: CDR1 SGHVS, CDR2 FNYEAQ. This CDR3 has 14 amino acids. With 4 bases clipped from V and 5 bases from J, the junction kept 6 bases outside the gene matches. The CDR3 coding sequence is TGTGCCAGCAGCTCCGACAGGGGCAGGACTGAAGCTTTCTTT. Translation: CASSSDRGRTEAFF.

This clonotype is termed medium-sized. The V and J genes are TRBV12-3 or TRBV12-4 and TRBJ2-2, with unresolved D. CDR3 size: 17 residues. V was pared by 5 bases and J by 2 bases, with 18 bases between. The CDR3 DNA follows: TGTGCCAGCAGTCCCTTACTAAACGTCTTTAACACCGGGGAGCTGTTTTTT. The encoded protein is CASSPLLNVFNTGELFF.